A selection of T cell receptor beta chains follows, all from one sample in a study of T cell responses to AZD1222 COVID-19 vaccine. Produced via immunoSEQ multiplex PCR; TCRdb's table is partial and in-frame only. Of 95,000 to 100,000 clones in the sample, just over 90% were seen once. Sequenced material: peripheral blood, taken on day 0 of AZD1222 vaccination. These receptors originate from an adult in good health. Both conserved end residues are part of each CDR3. Each record gives: J gene, clone size, V gene, CDR3 length, D gene, CDR3 protein, CDR3 DNA. A D gene is named only where the DNA matches it firmly. Only some rows state a clone size, as once, few, many or a class for expanded clones.

TRBJ2-7	NA	TRBV3-1/TRBV3-2	14	NA	CASSQDRDPYEQYF	TGTGCCAGCAGCCAAGACAGGGATCCGTACGAGCAGTACTTC
TRBJ1-6	NA	TRBV7-9	15	TRBD1	CASRRDSSYNSPLHF	TGTGCCAGCCGCAGGGACAGCTCCTATAATTCACCCCTCCACTTT
TRBJ2-6	few	TRBV6-4	16	TRBD2	CASSERGGSGANVLTF	TGTGCCAGCAGTGAGCGGGGGGGCTCTGGGGCCAACGTCCTGACTTTC
TRBJ2-7	NA	TRBV5-8	15	NA	CASSLLTGSSYEQYF	TGTGCCAGCAGCTTGCTCACAGGGAGCTCCTACGAGCAGTACTTC
TRBJ1-2	NA	TRBV5-1	13	NA	CASSLDRSADYTF	TGCGCCAGCAGCTTGGACAGGTCAGCGGACTACACCTTC
TRBJ1-5	NA	TRBV6-1	15	NA	CASSEVGRSNQPQHF	TGTGCCAGCAGTGAAGTGGGAAGGAGCAATCAGCCCCAGCATTTT
TRBJ1-6	NA	TRBV28	15	NA	CASSPRGAGNSPLHF	TGTGCCAGCAGCCCGAGGGGGGCTGGTAATTCACCCCTCCACTTT
TRBJ2-1	NA	TRBV24-1	16	NA	CATSGTQGGTYNEQFF	TGTGCCACCAGTGGCACACAGGGAGGCACCTACAATGAGCAGTTCTTC
TRBJ1-2	NA	TRBV30	11	NA	CAWSPGRGYTF	TGTGCCTGGAGTCCCGGGAGAGGCTACACCTTC
TRBJ1-6	NA	TRBV9	15	NA	CASSSGTDYYSPLHF	TGTGCCAGCAGCTCCGGCACAGACTACTATTCACCCCTCCACTTT
TRBJ1-6	NA	TRBV6-6	18	TRBD1	CASSPQTLQGAVNSPLHF	TGTGCCAGCAGTCCTCAGACCTTGCAGGGGGCGGTTAATTCACCCCTCCACTTT
TRBJ1-3	NA	TRBV7-6	16	NA	CASSSPLEDSGNTIYF	TGTGCCAGCAGCTCTCCCCTGGAAGACTCTGGAAACACCATATATTTT
TRBJ1-5	NA	TRBV10-1	15	NA	CASRGGRGTNQPQHF	TGCGCCAGCAGAGGTGGACGGGGTACCAATCAGCCCCAGCATTTT
TRBJ1-2	NA	TRBV7-9	14	NA	CASSSNSANYGYTF	TGTGCCAGCAGCTCGAATAGCGCTAACTATGGCTACACCTTC
TRBJ1-2	once	TRBV6-1	14	TRBD1	CASSEAGEGGGYTF	TGTGCCAGCAGTGAAGCAGGAGAAGGGGGCGGCTACACCTTC
TRBJ1-5	NA	TRBV13	15	NA	CASSFGSTANQPQHF	TGTGCCAGCAGCTTTGGCAGTACGGCCAATCAGCCCCAGCATTTT
TRBJ2-1	once	TRBV6-5	13	NA	CASSLGTVGEQFF	TGTGCCAGCAGTTTAGGAACGGTCGGTGAGCAGTTCTTC
TRBJ2-1	few	TRBV6-5	14	TRBD1	CASSYSQGVREQFF	TGTGCCAGCAGTTACTCACAGGGGGTAAGGGAGCAGTTCTTC
TRBJ1-2	NA	TRBV7-2	13	NA	CASSVGTGSFLTF	NA
TRBJ1-2	NA	TRBV3-1/TRBV3-2	13	NA	CASSPILVGGYTF	TGTGCCAGCAGCCCGATCTTAGTGGGTGGCTACACCTTC